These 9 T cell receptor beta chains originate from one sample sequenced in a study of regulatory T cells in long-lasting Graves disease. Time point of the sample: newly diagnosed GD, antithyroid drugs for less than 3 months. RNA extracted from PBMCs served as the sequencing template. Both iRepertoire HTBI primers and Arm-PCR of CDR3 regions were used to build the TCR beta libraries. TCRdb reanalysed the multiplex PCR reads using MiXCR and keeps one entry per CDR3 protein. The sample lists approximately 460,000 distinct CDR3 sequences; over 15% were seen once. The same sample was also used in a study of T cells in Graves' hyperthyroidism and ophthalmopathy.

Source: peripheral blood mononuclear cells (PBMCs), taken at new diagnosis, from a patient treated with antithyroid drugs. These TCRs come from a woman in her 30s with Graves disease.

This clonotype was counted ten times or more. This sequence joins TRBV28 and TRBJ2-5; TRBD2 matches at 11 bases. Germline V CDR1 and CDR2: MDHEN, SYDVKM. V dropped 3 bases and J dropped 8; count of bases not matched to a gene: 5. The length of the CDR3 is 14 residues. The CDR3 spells CASSFRGLAETQYF. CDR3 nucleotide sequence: TGTGCCAGCAGTTTTCGGGGACTAGCGGAAACCCAGTACTTC.

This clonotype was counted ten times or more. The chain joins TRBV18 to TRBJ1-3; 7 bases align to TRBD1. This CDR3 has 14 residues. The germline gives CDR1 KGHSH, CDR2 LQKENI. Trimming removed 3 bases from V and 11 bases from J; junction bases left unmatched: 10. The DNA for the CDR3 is TGTGCCAGCTCACCGGTTCGGGACAGTGGTTCCATATATTTT. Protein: CASSPVRDSGSIYF.

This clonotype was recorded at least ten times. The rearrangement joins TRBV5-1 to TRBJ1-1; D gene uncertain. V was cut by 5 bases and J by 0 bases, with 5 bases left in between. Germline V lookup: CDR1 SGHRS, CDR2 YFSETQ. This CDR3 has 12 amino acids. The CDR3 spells CASRNLNTEAFF. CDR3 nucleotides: TGCGCCAGCAGAAACCTGAACACTGAAGCTTTCTTT.

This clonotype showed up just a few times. The CDR3: CSARTSGKDTQYF. DNA of the CDR3: TGCAGTGCTAGGACTAGCGGTAAAGATACGCAGTATTTT. The V call is TRBV20-1, the J call TRBJ2-3; 9 nucleotides agree with TRBD2. V was pared by 3 bases and J by 5 bases, with 3 bases of the junction left unmatched. Germline V gene sequence: CDR1 DFQATT, CDR2 SNEGSKA (reference sequence). The CDR3 is made up of 13 amino acids.

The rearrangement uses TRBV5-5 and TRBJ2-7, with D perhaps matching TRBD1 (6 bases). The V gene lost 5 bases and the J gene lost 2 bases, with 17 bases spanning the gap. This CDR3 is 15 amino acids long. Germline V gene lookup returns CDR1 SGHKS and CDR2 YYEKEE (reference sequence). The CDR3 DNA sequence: TGTGCCAGCAGGCCCACCTACAGGGACGCCTACGAGCAGTACTTC. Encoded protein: CASRPTYRDAYEQYF.

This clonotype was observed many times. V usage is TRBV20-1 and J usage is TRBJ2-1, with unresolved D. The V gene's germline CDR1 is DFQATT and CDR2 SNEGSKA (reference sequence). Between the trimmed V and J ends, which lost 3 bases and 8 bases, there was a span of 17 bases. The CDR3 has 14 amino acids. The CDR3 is CSASLDHVDDEQFF. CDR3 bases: TGCAGTGCTAGCCTGGACCATGTTGACGATGAGCAGTTCTTC.

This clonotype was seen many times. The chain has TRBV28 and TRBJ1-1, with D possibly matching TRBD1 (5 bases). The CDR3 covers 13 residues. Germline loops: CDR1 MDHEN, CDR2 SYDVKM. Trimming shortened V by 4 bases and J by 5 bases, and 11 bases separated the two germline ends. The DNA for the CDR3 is TGTGCCAGCAGTTCCGGGGGTTTTACTGAAGCTTTCTTT. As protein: CASSSGGFTEAFF. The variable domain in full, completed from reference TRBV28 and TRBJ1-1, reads DVKVTQSSRYLVKRTGEKVFLECVQDMDHENMFWYRQDPGLGLRLIYFSYDVKMKEKGDIPEGYSVSREKKERFSLILESASTNQTSMYLCASSSGGFTEAFFGQGTRLTVV.

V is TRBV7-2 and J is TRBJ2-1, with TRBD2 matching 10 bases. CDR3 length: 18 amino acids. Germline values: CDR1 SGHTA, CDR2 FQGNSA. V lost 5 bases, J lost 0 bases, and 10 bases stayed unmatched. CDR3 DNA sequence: TGTGCCAGCAGCCACATAGCGGGAGGCCTCAGCTCCTACAATGAGCAGTTCTTC. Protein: CASSHIAGGLSSYNEQFF. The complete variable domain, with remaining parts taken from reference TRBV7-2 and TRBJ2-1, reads GAGVSQSPSNKVTEKGKDVELRCDPISGHTALYWYRQSLGQGLEFLIYFQGNSAPDKSGLPSDRFSAERTGGSVSTLTIQRTQQEDSAVYLCASSHIAGGLSSYNEQFFGPGTRLTVL.

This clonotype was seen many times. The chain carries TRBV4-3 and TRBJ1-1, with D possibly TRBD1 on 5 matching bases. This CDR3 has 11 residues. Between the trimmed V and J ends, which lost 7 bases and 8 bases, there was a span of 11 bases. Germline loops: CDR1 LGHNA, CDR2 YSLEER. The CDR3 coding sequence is TGCGCCAGCACTGGGGGGGGAGAAGCTTTCTTT. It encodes CASTGGGEAFF.